The source of this TCR beta chain is a study of shared clonotypes between healthy human individuals. Trimming left V 2 bases short and J 1 base short, with 6 bases between. The CDR3 sequence is 14 residues long. From germline, CDR1 is MNHEY and CDR2 SVGAGI. Assay: immunoSEQ multiplex PCR; the TCRdb copy retains only in-frame clones and omits some. The sample shows some 500,000 clones, 90% to 97% of them seen only once. The chain joins TRBV6-5 to TRBJ2-4; D unclear. Sequencing input: naive CD4+ T cells sorted from blood. Subset meaning: CD45RA+ positively selected. The sequence was obtained from a woman in her twenties or thirties in good health. The CDR3 bases are TGTGCCAGCAGTTACGGCTCGGCCAAAAACATTCAGTACTTC. Encoded protein: CASSYGSAKNIQYF.